The 26 T cell receptor beta chains given below trace back to one sample, sequenced in a study of a mutant IDH1 vaccine in newly diagnosed glioma. Time point specified: week 47, end of study. Doses comprised 300 ug of mutant IDH1 20-mer peptide each, plus topical imiquimod. Their recognized antigens are unknown. Profiled with immunoSEQ multiplex PCR; TCRdb holds only in-frame clones, not every one. Of tens of thousands of clones in the sample, around 92% were seen once. Sequences were derived from PBMCs, sampled from a glioma patient whose treatment included an IDH1 peptide vaccine. These receptors were collected from a woman aged 45-59 years with glioma.

This rearrangement joins TRBV5-4 to TRBJ1-1; no firm D call. The CDR3 consists of 16 residues. Germline V lookup: CDR1 SGHNT, CDR2 YYREEE (reference sequence). V shed 2 bases and J shed 0 bases, with 14 bases lying between them. DNA for the CDR3: TGTGCCAGCAGCTTCCCCTCGGGCGGGATGAACACTGAAGCTTTCTTT. Translation gives CASSFPSGGMNTEAFF.

The CDR3, as DNA: TGTGCCAGCAGTTTATCTAGGACAGGGGTCTACGAGCAGTACTTC. Translated, it gives CASSLSRTGVYEQYF. V gene TRBV27 combines with J gene TRBJ2-7, with TRBD1 matching 9 bases. Germline V gene data show CDR1 as MNHEY and CDR2 as SMNVEV (reference sequence). The V gene end was trimmed by 0 bases and the J gene end by 3 bases; junction bases not matched to a gene: 3. The CDR3 has 15 residues.

This clone was seen at least ten times. The CDR3 here is CASSAGGEKLFF. CDR3 nucleotide sequence: TGTGCCAGCAGCGCAGGGGGTGAAAAACTGTTTTTT. V usage is TRBV9 and J usage is TRBJ1-4, with TRBD1 matching over 7 bases. The germline V gene encodes CDR1 SGDLS and CDR2 YYNGEE. V was clipped by 3 bases and J by 7 bases; unmatched bases: 0. The length of the CDR3 is 12 residues.

The chain joins TRBV6-5 to TRBJ1-1, with TRBD1 identical over 10 bases. Germline V gives CDR1 MNHEY, CDR2 SVGAGI. The CDR3 runs to 14 residues. V shed 6 bases, J shed 4 bases, and the junction held 5 bases outside the gene matches. CDR3 coding DNA: TGTGCCAGCAGGACAGGGGGCAGATTCACTGAAGCTTTCTTT. Amino acid sequence: CASRTGGRFTEAFF.

V and J are TRBV10-1 and TRBJ2-1; 7 bases fit TRBD1. Germline CDR1 and CDR2: WNHNN and SYGVQD (reference sequence). The CDR3 length is 14 residues. Germline trimming cut 5 bases from V and 9 bases from J; bases unmatched to any gene: 10. DNA for the CDR3: TGCGCCAGCAGTCCACACGGACAGGAGGCTGAGCAGTTCTTC. It specifies CASSPHGQEAEQFF.

The V gene is TRBV5-1, the J gene TRBJ1-6, with D tentatively TRBD1 (6 bases). This CDR3 is built from 16 residues. CDR1 SGHRS and CDR2 YFSETQ come from the germline V gene. V dropped 1 base and J dropped 9 bases, with 17 bases sitting between them. CDR3 in amino acids: CASSLNAVIGGSPLHF. The CDR3 DNA sequence: TGCGCCAGCAGCTTGAACGCGGTGATAGGGGGTTCACCCCTCCACTTT.

The V call is TRBV4-1, the J call TRBJ1-4; D perhaps matches TRBD1 (5 bases). V dropped 0 bases and J dropped 0 bases, with 11 bases sitting between them. Germline V CDR1 and CDR2: MGHRA, YSYEKL. The CDR3 totals 17 residues. CDR3 sequence (DNA): TGCGCCAGCAGCCAAGAACGGCAGACAGCAACTAATGAAAAACTGTTTTTT. Translation: CASSQERQTATNEKLFF.

This chain connects TRBV19 to TRBJ2-7, with D possibly being TRBD1 (6 bases). Germline V lookup: CDR1 LNHDA, CDR2 SQIVND (reference sequence). This CDR3 contains 14 residues. Trimming shortened V by 3 bases and J by 3 bases, and 12 bases separated the two germline ends. CDR3 residues: CASSIGDTYYEQYF. The CDR3 bases are TGTGCCAGTAGTATTGGGGACACCTACTACGAGCAGTACTTC.

The chain recombines TRBV2 with TRBJ2-7, with a tentative D call TRBD1 (5 bases). Deletions cut 7 bases from V and 0 bases from J, with 13 bases between. Germline V lookup: CDR1 SNHLY, CDR2 FYNNEI. The CDR3 consists of 14 residues. For the CDR3, the DNA is TGTGCCAGCATGTACAGGAAGAGCTCCTACGAGCAGTACTTC. Its protein is CASMYRKSSYEQYF.

The chain is built from TRBV10-2 and TRBJ1-5; D gene unclear. V shed 5 bases and J shed 0 bases, with 11 bases lying between them. The germline gives CDR1 WSHSY, CDR2 SAAADI. The CDR3 extends over 15 amino acids. CDR3 nucleotides: TGCGCCAGCAGTCCCCCCGGGCGTAGCAATCAGCCCCAGCATTTT. It encodes CASSPPGRSNQPQHF.

The chain couples TRBV7-8 to TRBJ2-1; TRBD2 aligns across 12 bases. Germline V lookup: CDR1 SGHVS, CDR2 FQNEAQ. The CDR3 sequence is 17 residues long. V lost 5 bases, J lost 9 bases, and 14 bases stayed unmatched. CDR3 amino acids: CASSPYRLAGGRGEQFF. For the CDR3, the DNA is TGTGCCAGCAGCCCCTACCGGCTAGCGGGAGGGCGGGGTGAGCAGTTCTTC.

The chain employs TRBV18 and TRBJ1-4; possible D gene TRBD1, 6 bases. The CDR3 covers 15 residues. V lost 2 bases and J 7 bases, leaving 14 bases between the germline ends. Germline V lookup: CDR1 KGHSH, CDR2 LQKENI. The CDR3 spells CASSPIRGAVEKLFF. CDR3 in DNA: TGTGCCAGCTCACCAATAAGGGGGGCCGTTGAAAAACTGTTTTTT.

This rearrangement joins TRBV29-1 to TRBJ2-1, with 10 bases fitting TRBD1. Germline-derived CDR1 and CDR2 are SQVTM and ANQGSEA. CDR3 length: 14 residues. V trimming: 5 bases; J trimming: 6 bases; junction bases outside the gene matches: 7. CDR3 DNA sequence: TGCAGCGTTTCCGACAGGGGGCGCTTCAATGAGCAGTTCTTC. Its protein is CSVSDRGRFNEQFF.

The genes are TRBV6-6 and TRBJ2-3, with D maybe TRBD1 (5 bases). Germline loops: CDR1 MNHNY, CDR2 SVGAGI (reference sequence). The CDR3 extends over 13 amino acids. Trimming removed 6 bases from V and 2 bases from J, with 9 bases in between. CDR3 protein: CASRETVTDTQYF. The CDR3 DNA is TGTGCCAGCAGGGAGACAGTCACAGATACGCAGTATTTT.

The chain is built from TRBV28 and TRBJ1-1, with D possibly TRBD1 on 5 matching bases. This CDR3 has 16 amino acids. V lost 3 bases, J lost 1 base, and 15 bases lay in between. CDR1 and CDR2 from the germline V gene are MDHEN and SYDVKM. The CDR3 protein is CASSFSWGGGNTEAFF. CDR3 in DNA: TGTGCCAGCAGTTTCTCGTGGGGGGGAGGGAACACTGAAGCTTTCTTT. Looking up the rest from reference TRBV28 and TRBJ1-1 gives the full variable domain: DVKVTQSSRYLVKRTGEKVFLECVQDMDHENMFWYRQDPGLGLRLIYFSYDVKMKEKGDIPEGYSVSREKKERFSLILESASTNQTSMYLCASSFSWGGGNTEAFFGQGTRLTVV.

The chain recombines TRBV11-1 with TRBJ2-1; 7 bases are a match to TRBD2. Germline V gives CDR1 SGHAT, CDR2 FQDESV (reference sequence). With 5 bases clipped from V and 7 bases from J, the junction kept 5 bases outside the gene matches. This CDR3 comprises 13 residues. DNA of the CDR3: TGTGCCAGCAGCCTAAGGCGGGGGAATGAGCAGTTCTTC. Its protein product is CASSLRRGNEQFF.

This chain links TRBV5-1 with TRBJ1-2, with 9 bases fitting TRBD1. The CDR3 runs to 15 residues. Germline V gives CDR1 SGHRS, CDR2 YFSETQ. V gave up 0 bases and J gave up 3 bases; unmatched junction bases: 3. The CDR3: CASSLVTGGHYGYTF. The CDR3, as DNA: TGCGCCAGCAGCTTGGTTACAGGGGGCCACTATGGCTACACCTTC.

This clone has just a few counts. The chain is built from TRBV28 and TRBJ2-7; D unclear. Germline V gives CDR1 MDHEN, CDR2 SYDVKM. Trimming removed 5 bases from V and 6 bases from J, with 8 bases in between. The CDR3 is 11 residues long. In DNA form, the CDR3 reads TGTGCCAGCAGTGAAAGGGCCGAGCAGTACTTC. This encodes CASSERAEQYF.

The chain combines TRBV7-9 with TRBJ1-2; D not certain. Trimming pared 8 bases from V and 7 bases from J, leaving 2 bases between. This CDR3 contains 8 residues. CDR1 and CDR2 from the germline V gene are SEHNR and FQNEAQ (reference sequence). The CDR3: CASGGYTF. The CDR3 DNA is TGTGCCAGCGGTGGCTACACCTTC.

The DNA of the CDR3 is TGTGCCAGCTCACCACCAGGACGGGGTCCTGAAGCTTTCTTT. It codes for CASSPPGRGPEAFF. The J gene is TRBJ1-1, the V gene TRBV18, with D unclear. This CDR3 has 14 amino acids. V gave up 0 bases and J gave up 6 bases, with 11 bases separating them. CDR1 KGHSH and CDR2 LQKENI come from the germline V gene.

Concerning this clone itself: Other DNA sequences in the same sample also yield this CDR3. J is TRBJ1-2 and V is TRBV5-1; possible D gene TRBD1, 5 bases. Looked up from germline, CDR1 is SGHRS and CDR2 is YFSETQ. The germline V and J ends were trimmed by 1 base and 3 bases, with 7 bases remaining between them. The CDR3 runs 13 residues. CDR3 sequence reads: CASSLQGDYGYTF. CDR3 in DNA: TGCGCCAGCAGCTTGCAAGGGGACTATGGCTACACCTTC.

This clone is deemed medium-sized. V usage is TRBV19 and J usage is TRBJ1-5; weak D call: TRBD1 (5 bases). The germline CDR1 and CDR2 sequences are LNHDA and SQIVND (reference sequence). The germline V and J ends were trimmed by 3 bases and 6 bases, with 12 bases remaining between them. This CDR3 has 14 residues. DNA for the CDR3: TGTGCCAGTAGTATTGGGGGAACGGGTCAGCCCCAGCATTTT. Amino acid sequence: CASSIGGTGQPQHF.

The chain employs TRBV5-1 and TRBJ2-5, with TRBD1 matching 9 bases. Germline CDR1 is SGHRS and CDR2 is YFSETQ. This CDR3 spans 13 amino acids. V was clipped by 4 bases and J by 5 bases; unmatched bases: 3. Here the CDR3 DNA reads TGCGCCAGCAGCATAGGACAGGGGGAGACCCAGTACTTC. Encoded protein: CASSIGQGETQYF.

This clone was seen once. The rearrangement joins TRBV5-3 to TRBJ2-7, with unresolved D. TRBV5-3 is an open reading frame, and its role is uncertain. This CDR3 contains 15 residues. V was shortened by 0 bases and J by 2 bases, with 12 bases between the two germline ends. CDR3 coding DNA: TGTGCCAGAAGCTTGGGATCCGATGGTACCTACGAGCAGTACTTC. It encodes CARSLGSDGTYEQYF.

V and J are TRBV6-5 and TRBJ2-1, with 11 bases fitting TRBD2. This CDR3 spans 15 amino acids. J lost 6 bases, V lost 2 bases, and 3 bases had no gene match. Germline CDR1 reads MNHEY; CDR2 reads SVGAGI. The CDR3 here is CASSYGSGRVNEQFF. The CDR3 region has the DNA TGTGCCAGCAGTTACGGTAGCGGGAGGGTCAATGAGCAGTTCTTC.

The chain couples TRBV19 to TRBJ2-4; the D gene is possibly TRBD1 (6 bases). Trimming pared 2 bases from V and 4 bases from J, leaving 15 bases between. The CDR3 is 16 residues long. Germline V lookup: CDR1 LNHDA, CDR2 SQIVND (reference sequence). CDR3 loop: CASSISLWQGKNIQYF. CDR3 sequence (DNA): TGTGCCAGTAGTATATCACTGTGGCAGGGGAAAAACATTCAGTACTTC.